The 27 T cell receptor beta chains listed next were all sequenced from one sample in a study of T cell responses to AZD1222 COVID-19 vaccine. Assay used: immunoSEQ multiplex PCR; TCRdb lists only in-frame clones, some missing. The sample consists of over 100,000 clones, about nine tenths of them appearing once. Here the sequenced sample was peripheral blood, taken on day 0 of AZD1222 vaccination. The receptors come from an adult in good health.

The chain employs TRBV4-3 and TRBJ1-2; 7 bases line up with TRBD1. Looked up from germline, CDR1 is LGHNA and CDR2 is YSLEER. V trimming: 1 base; J trimming: 8 bases; junction bases outside the gene matches: 10. The CDR3 contains 15 residues. This chain's CDR3 is CASSQGVEGAGGYTF. The CDR3 DNA follows: TGCGCCAGCAGCCAAGGAGTGGAGGGGGCAGGAGGCTACACCTTC.

The V gene is TRBV2, the J gene TRBJ2-7; the D is unclear. Per germline, CDR1 SNHLY and CDR2 FYNNEI. V was cut by 6 bases and J by 1 base, with 10 bases left in between. The CDR3 contains 13 residues. CDR3 residues: CASRTMGSYEQYF. Here the CDR3 DNA reads TGTGCCAGCAGGACGATGGGATCCTACGAGCAGTACTTC.

V is TRBV18 and J is TRBJ2-1; a possible D gene is TRBD2 (6 bases). V shed 0 bases and J shed 6 bases, with 15 bases lying between them. This CDR3 is built from 16 residues. The V gene's germline CDR1 is KGHSH and CDR2 LQKENI. The CDR3 region is CASSPPGAGLGNEQFF. In nucleotides, the CDR3 is TGTGCCAGCTCACCACCGGGCGCGGGATTGGGCAATGAGCAGTTCTTC.

The chain employs TRBV7-9 and TRBJ1-2, with 7 bases fitting TRBD1. Germline loops: CDR1 SEHNR, CDR2 FQNEAQ (reference sequence). The CDR3 is made up of 14 amino acids. J was trimmed by 7 bases and V by 3 bases; bases with no gene match: 8. This CDR3 is CASSFLDRLGGYTF. As DNA, the CDR3 is TGTGCCAGCAGCTTTCTGGACAGGCTGGGTGGCTACACCTTC.

This clone was recorded a few times. The chain joins TRBV14 to TRBJ1-2; D unresolved. With 4 bases removed from V and 3 bases from J, the gap between germline ends came to 18 bases. Germline assignment: CDR1 SGHDN and CDR2 FVKESK. This CDR3 contains 16 residues. CDR3: CASSPYPGSRYYGYTF. The DNA of the CDR3 is TGTGCCAGCAGCCCTTATCCCGGGTCCAGGTACTATGGCTACACCTTC.

The chain links TRBV7-8 to TRBJ2-1; 11 nucleotides match TRBD2. Germline assignment: CDR1 SGHVS and CDR2 FQNEAQ. This CDR3 has 19 amino acids. With 0 bases clipped from V and 0 bases from J, the junction kept 7 bases outside the gene matches. The CDR3, as DNA: TGTGCCAGCAGCTTAGCCCTAGCGGGGGGCTTAAGCTCCTACAATGAGCAGTTCTTC. It encodes CASSLALAGGLSSYNEQFF.

The chain has TRBV3-1 (or the pseudogene TRBV3-2) and TRBJ1-1; D is uncertain. Trimming pared 5 bases from V and 5 bases from J, leaving 12 bases between. The CDR3 contains 13 residues. Germline values: CDR1 LGHDT, CDR2 YNNKEL (reference sequence). The DNA of the CDR3 is TGTGCCAGCAGCTGGGCGGGAATAACTGAAGCTTTCTTT. This gives the protein CASSWAGITEAFF.

V usage is TRBV2 and J usage is TRBJ1-4; D is uncertain. Germline V gene sequence: CDR1 SNHLY, CDR2 FYNNEI. The CDR3 totals 14 residues. The V end lost 7 bases, the J end lost 6 bases, and 15 bases lay between the germline ends. CDR3 bases: TGTGCCAGCACCCCCGCCGGGAGGGATGAAAAACTGTTTTTT. It codes for CASTPAGRDEKLFF.

This sequence joins TRBV4-1 and TRBJ2-2; 12 bases are shared with TRBD2. The CDR3 runs to 17 residues. V lost 4 bases and J lost 8; bases outside the gene matches: 11. From germline, CDR1 is MGHRA and CDR2 YSYEKL. The CDR3 loop reads CASSLLTSGRRGGELFF. The CDR3, as DNA: TGCGCCAGCAGCCTCCTTACTAGCGGGAGGCGTGGGGGGGAGCTGTTTTTT.

The V gene is TRBV12-3 or TRBV12-4, the J gene TRBJ1-1, with 7 bases fitting TRBD1. This CDR3 region has 12 residues. The trim removed 5 bases at V and 8 bases at J, leaving 5 bases unmatched. CDR3 protein: CASSRDRIEAFF. In DNA, the CDR3 is TGTGCCAGCAGTAGGGACAGAATCGAAGCTTTCTTT.

The J gene is TRBJ2-5, the V gene TRBV6-5; 7 positions match TRBD1. V lost 6 bases to trimming and J lost 10 bases; unmatched junction nucleotides: 8. CDR1 is MNHEY, CDR2 SVGAGI, per germline. The CDR3 is 12 amino acids. The CDR3: CASSPGRGRQYF. In DNA, the CDR3 is TGTGCCAGCAGCCCAGGAAGGGGGCGCCAGTACTTC.

The rearrangement uses TRBV7-9 and TRBJ2-1, with D possibly TRBD2 on 7 matching bases. CDR3 length: 13 amino acids. V gave up 2 bases and J gave up 10 bases, with 12 bases separating them. The germline V gene encodes CDR1 SEHNR and CDR2 FQNEAQ (reference sequence). The CDR3 region has the DNA TGTGCCAGCAGCTTAATTGCGGGGGCAGAGCAGTTCTTC. Translated, it gives CASSLIAGAEQFF. The whole variable domain, filled in from reference TRBV7-9 and TRBJ2-1, reads DTGVSQNPRHKITKRGQNVTFRCDPISEHNRLYWYRQTLGQGPEFLTYFQNEAQLEKSRLLSDRFSAERPKGSFSTLEIQRTEQGDSAMYLCASSLIAGAEQFFGPGTRLTVL.

This clone was recorded once. The chain is built from TRBV18 and TRBJ2-7, with 8 bases identical to TRBD2. There are 16 residues in the CDR3. V shed 1 base and J 2 bases; nucleotides not matched to a gene: 7. Looked up from germline, CDR1 is KGHSH and CDR2 is LQKENI. This chain's CDR3 is CASSPRGGGPTYEQYF. The CDR3 region has the DNA TGTGCCAGCTCACCACGTGGCGGGGGGCCTACCTACGAGCAGTACTTC.

V gene TRBV19 combines with J gene TRBJ1-1, with 9 bases lining up with TRBD1. The CDR3 covers 15 residues. V shed 4 bases, J shed 6 bases, and the junction held 9 bases outside the gene matches. CDR1 is LNHDA, CDR2 SQIVND, per germline (reference sequence). CDR3 coding DNA: TGTGCCAGTAGTACCCAAGGGACAGGGAAGCCTGAAGCTTTCTTT. Translating it yields CASSTQGTGKPEAFF.

The chain employs TRBV3-1 (or the pseudogene TRBV3-2) and TRBJ1-1; perhaps TRBD1 as D (6 bases). This CDR3 contains 14 residues. Trimming pared 4 bases from V and 3 bases from J, leaving 12 bases between. Germline-derived CDR1 and CDR2 are LGHDT and YNNKEL (reference sequence). CDR3 region: CASSLTGKDTEAFF. The CDR3 DNA reads as TGTGCCAGCAGCCTAACAGGGAAGGACACTGAAGCTTTCTTT.

The chain has TRBV11-3 and TRBJ1-1, with D hard to call. Between the trimmed V and J ends, which lost 5 bases and 4 bases, there was a span of 14 bases. The CDR3 runs 14 residues. CDR1 and CDR2 from the germline V gene are SGHNT and YENEEA. In DNA form, the CDR3 reads TGTGCCAGCAGCGGAGGGAGGCCGGGCACTGAAGCTTTCTTT. This sequence encodes CASSGGRPGTEAFF.

The chain is built from TRBV7-2 and TRBJ2-3; 12 bases match TRBD1. The germline gives CDR1 SGHTA, CDR2 FQGNSA. The J segment lost 7 bases and the V segment lost 1 base, leaving 6 bases of the junction unmatched. CDR3 size: 16 residues. The CDR3 DNA reads TGTGCCAGCAGCTTAGAGTCGGGACAGGGGGCATATACGCAGTATTTT. Its protein is CASSLESGQGAYTQYF.

The V call is TRBV7-6, the J call TRBJ2-5, with TRBD2 matching 10 bases. J lost 9 bases, V lost 4 bases, and 14 bases had no gene match. Germline V gene data show CDR1 as SGHVS and CDR2 as FNYEAQ. The CDR3 contains 16 residues. The CDR3 protein is CASSSTPSGGFEAQYF. The CDR3 DNA follows: TGTGCCAGCAGCTCGACCCCTAGCGGGGGATTCGAGGCCCAGTACTTC. Based on the CDR3 plus reference TRBV7-6 and TRBJ2-5, the full variable domain is GAGVSQSPRYKVTKRGQDVALRCDPISGHVSLYWYRQALGQGPEFLTYFNYEAQQDKSGLPNDRFSAERPEGSISTLTIQRTEQRDSAMYRCASSSTPSGGFEAQYFGPGTRLLVL.

The gene calls are TRBV19 and TRBJ1-1, with a possible D match to TRBD1 (6 bases). Germline V gene lookup returns CDR1 LNHDA and CDR2 SQIVND (reference sequence). The CDR3 totals 13 residues. Trimming removed 9 bases at V and 2 bases at J, with 13 bases between. The CDR3 DNA sequence: TGTGCCAGGGGACATCCCGGTAACACTGAAGCTTTCTTT. The encoded protein is CARGHPGNTEAFF.

DNA of the CDR3: TGCGCCAGCAGCCTGATCGGAGGGGGCTCAGCTGCTTATCAGCCCCAGCATTTT. Amino acid sequence: CASSLIGGGSAAYQPQHF. The J gene is TRBJ1-5, the V gene TRBV4-1; 7 bases map to TRBD1. The ends lost 4 bases at V and 5 bases at J; junction bases unmatched: 17. Per the germline V gene, CDR1 is MGHRA and CDR2 is YSYEKL. This CDR3 has 18 residues.

The chain employs TRBV5-8 and TRBJ1-4; D ambiguous. This CDR3 comprises 14 residues. The V and J ends lost 4 bases and 8 bases respectively, with 15 bases between them. Germline CDR1 SGHTS, CDR2 YDEGEE. The CDR3 here is CASSRRSVSEKLFF. As DNA, the CDR3 is TGTGCCAGCAGCCGGAGATCAGTAAGCGAAAAACTGTTTTTT.

The rearrangement uses TRBV3-1 (or the pseudogene TRBV3-2) and TRBJ2-3, with 7 bases matching TRBD2. CDR1 LGHDT and CDR2 YNNKEL come from the germline V gene (reference sequence). Trimming removed 3 bases from V and 0 bases from J; junction bases left unmatched: 0. The CDR3 consists of 14 residues. CDR3 sequence reads: CASSQRGSTDTQYF. The CDR3 DNA reads as TGTGCCAGCAGCCAGCGGGGGAGCACAGATACGCAGTATTTT.

V is TRBV5-4 and J is TRBJ2-6; 7 bases fit TRBD2. The germline V gene encodes CDR1 SGHNT and CDR2 YYREEE (reference sequence). V gave up 4 bases and J gave up 3 bases; unmatched junction bases: 10. CDR3 length: 17 residues. CDR3 in amino acids: CASSALRGVVGANVLTF. Written as DNA, the CDR3 is TGTGCCAGCAGCGCCTTACGGGGGGTAGTTGGGGCCAACGTCCTGACTTTC.

To note about this clone: At the DNA level, this CDR3 is encoded by other sequences in the same sample as well. The chain joins TRBV18 to TRBJ2-3; D remains ambiguous. Germline-derived CDR1 and CDR2 are KGHSH and LQKENI. V lost 6 bases to trimming and J lost 0 bases, with 7 bases between them. This CDR3 is built from 13 residues. The chain's CDR3 is CASSPASTDTQYF. The CDR3 DNA reads TGTGCCAGCTCCCCGGCCAGCACAGATACGCAGTATTTT.

V gene TRBV30 combines with J gene TRBJ2-6; D gene ambiguous. The CDR3 spans 14 residues. The germline CDR1 and CDR2 sequences are GTSNPN and SVGIG (reference sequence). Trimming stripped 8 bases from V and 0 bases from J, with 11 bases between. CDR3 DNA: TGTGCCGAGGACCGTTCCTCTGGGGCCAACGTCCTGACTTTC. It specifies CAEDRSSGANVLTF.

The chain employs TRBV2 and TRBJ1-3; TRBD1 agrees at 9 bases. Germline CDR1 SNHLY, CDR2 FYNNEI. There are 14 residues in the CDR3. J was trimmed by 2 bases and V by 8 bases; bases with no gene match: 4. The CDR3 sequence: CASLQGAPGNTIYF. CDR3 nucleotides: TGTGCCAGCCTACAGGGGGCCCCTGGAAACACCATATATTTT. Combining the CDR3 with reference TRBV2 and TRBJ1-3 gives the whole variable domain EPEVTQTPSHQVTQMGQEVILRCVPISNHLYFYWYRQILGQKVEFLVSFYNNEISEKSEIFDDQFSVERPDGSNFTLKIRSTKLEDSAMYFCASLQGAPGNTIYFGEGSWLTVV.

This clone was recorded only once. The CDR3 sequence is CASSRQARDNSPLHF. The CDR3 DNA reads as TGTGCCAGTAGCCGACAGGCTCGGGATAATTCACCCCTCCACTTT. The chain couples TRBV19 to TRBJ1-6, with D perhaps TRBD1 (6 bases). CDR3 length: 15 amino acids. CDR1 and CDR2 from the germline V gene are LNHDA and SQIVND (reference sequence). V lost 6 bases and J 5 bases, leaving 14 bases between the germline ends.